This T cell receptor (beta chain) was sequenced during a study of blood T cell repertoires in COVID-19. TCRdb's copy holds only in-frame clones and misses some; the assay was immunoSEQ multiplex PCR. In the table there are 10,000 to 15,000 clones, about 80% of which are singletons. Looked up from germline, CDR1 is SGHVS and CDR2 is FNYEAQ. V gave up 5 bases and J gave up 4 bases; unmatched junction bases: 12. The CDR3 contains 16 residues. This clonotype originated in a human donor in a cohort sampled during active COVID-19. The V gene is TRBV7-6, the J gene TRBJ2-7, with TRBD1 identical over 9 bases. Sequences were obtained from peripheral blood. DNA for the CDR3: TGTGCCAGCAGCGCGATGACCGGGACAGGGATTTACGAGCAGTACTTC. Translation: CASSAMTGTGIYEQYF.